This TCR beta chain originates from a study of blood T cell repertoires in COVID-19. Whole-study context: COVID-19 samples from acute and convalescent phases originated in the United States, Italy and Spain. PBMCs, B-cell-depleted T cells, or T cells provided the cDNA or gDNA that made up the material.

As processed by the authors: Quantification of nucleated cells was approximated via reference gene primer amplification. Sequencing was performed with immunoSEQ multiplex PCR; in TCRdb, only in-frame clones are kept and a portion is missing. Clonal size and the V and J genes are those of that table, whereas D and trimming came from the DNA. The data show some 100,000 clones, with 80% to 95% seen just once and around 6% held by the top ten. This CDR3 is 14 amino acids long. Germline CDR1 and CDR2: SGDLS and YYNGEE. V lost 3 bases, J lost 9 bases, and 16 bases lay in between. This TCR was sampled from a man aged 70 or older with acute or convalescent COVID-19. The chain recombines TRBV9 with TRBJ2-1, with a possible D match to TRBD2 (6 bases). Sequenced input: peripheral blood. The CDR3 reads CASSGRDSWSEQFF. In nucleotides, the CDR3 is TGTGCCAGCAGCGGCCGGGACTCTTGGAGTGAGCAGTTCTTC.